Sequencing of this T cell receptor beta chain was carried out in a study of early T cells in non-severe SARS-CoV-2 infection. Background on the study: Alpha and beta chains were unpaired, from unsorted whole-blood bulk RNA. Study conclusions and caveats: In VDJdb matching, anti-spike CD8 responses were favored while private and CD4 specificities went missing.

Attachment of unique molecular identifiers to individual cDNA molecules was performed. MiXCR was run by TCRdb on the 5' RACE reads, yielding one entry per CDR3 protein. The table has 20,000 to 25,000 distinct CDR3 sequences, 4% seen once. CDR1 and CDR2 (germline): SGHDT, YYEEEE. There are 16 residues in the CDR3. The V end was cut by 1 base, the J end by 2 bases, with 14 bases between. Only a few counts were recorded for this clonotype. Its antigen is as yet unknown. The sample taken for sequencing was whole blood. The rearrangement joins TRBV5-6 to TRBJ2-3; the D call may be TRBD1 or TRBD2 (6 bases each). The receptor comes from an adult who was a healthcare worker with PCR-confirmed SARS-CoV-2 infection or an uninfected control (not recorded which). DNA for the CDR3: TGTGCCAGCAGCTTGAATACGGGGGCCTACACAGATACGCAGTATTTT. Translated: CASSLNTGAYTDTQYF.